This TCR beta chain was captured in a study of OX40 agonist ivuxolimab in advanced cancers. With regard to the full study: Ivuxolimab was an agonistic, fully human IgG2 monoclonal antibody directed against OX40 (CD134), a costimulatory receptor. Intravenous ivuxolimab was administered to patients every 2 weeks at six dose levels: 0.01, 0.1, 0.3, 1.5, 3 and 10 mg/kg. Among the approximately 54 dose-escalation patients, approximately 20 had hepatocellular carcinoma, 15 melanoma, 9 renal cell carcinoma and 9 head and neck cancer. The dose-escalation cohort was roughly 80% male with a mean age of approximately 60 years, ranging from roughly 20 to 80. Patients were allowed to have had prior anti-PD-1, anti-PD-L1 or anti-CTLA-4 therapy, and approximately 40% of the dose-escalation patients had previously received checkpoint inhibitors. Three dose-escalation patients achieved partial responses, one with hepatocellular carcinoma and two with cutaneous melanoma. The purpose of peripheral TCRbeta sequencing was to test whether ivuxolimab changed TCR sequence diversity and led to clonal T-cell expansion. The paper covers the monotherapy dose-escalation part of the phase I ivuxolimab trial, which included N of about 56 patients. The paper's findings and limits, for the study overall: In the 0.1-3.0 mg/kg groups, partial responders were among the patients with the lowest normalized peripheral clonal expansion, particularly in CD8+ T cells. Which antigens the clonally expanded peripheral T cells were specific for was not determined. At doses from 0.1 to 3.0 mg/kg, clonal expansion was seen in both CD4+ and CD8+ blood T cells between baseline and week 6. Low levels of normalized T-cell clonal expansion were also seen in some patients who did not respond. After ivuxolimab, expanded clones were on average more numerous among CD8+ T cells than among CD4+ T cells.

With regard to this clone: This clone's antigen is unknown. No clone much larger than this one lies a single base away; base qualities are absent.

The germline V gene yields SGHTA for CDR1 and FQGNSA for CDR2. The CDR3 holds 14 amino acids from the cysteine to the phenylalanine. The kept DNA is CDR3 alone, 42 bases in frame from the first base. V ends up 5 bases short and J 4 bases short, with an unmatched junction base count of 5. Patients with a history of autoimmune disease or receiving systemic immunosuppression were excluded from the trial. In every dose cohort, peripheral blood was drawn for TCR sequencing at baseline, cycle 4 day 1, and cycle 7 day 1. Samples came from an open-label, multicenter, first-in-human phase I dose-escalation trial of ivuxolimab. Adults with locally advanced or metastatic melanoma, renal cell carcinoma, hepatocellular carcinoma or head and neck squamous cell carcinoma were enrolled in the trial. Before TCR sequencing, CD4+ T cells and CD8+ T cells from peripheral blood were sorted into separate populations. Genomic DNA was extracted from sorted cells for sequencing of the TCRbeta CDR3 region. TCRbeta CDR3 regions were sequenced using the immunoSEQ Assay. TCRdb obtained this table from immuneACCESS and retained in-frame rearrangements with V and J assigned. These tables miss some clones; where compared with another copy, unresolved V genes account for less than half of the shortfall, and the remainder is unexplained. The sample has some 150,000 clones on record, around nine tenths of them singletons. The ten largest make up about 1% of the sample.

The source is an adult with an advanced solid tumor such as melanoma, head and neck, liver or kidney cancer. The receptor chain draws on TRBV7-2 and TRBJ1-3; TRBD1 matches 7 bases in the middle. Sequences were derived from CD4+ or CD8+ T cells sorted from blood, sampled in a trial of the OX40 agonist ivuxolimab. The sequence in DNA is TGTGCCAGCAGCATACAGGGGATCGGAAACACCATATATTTT. Its product reads: CASSIQGIGNTIYF.